This TCR beta chain comes out of a study of blood T cell repertoires in COVID-19. Study information: Collection of acute and convalescent COVID-19 samples took place in the United States, Italy and Spain. PBMCs, B-cell-depleted T cells, or T cells provided the cDNA or gDNA that made up the material.

As concerns this clone: Other DNA variants within this sample encode the same CDR3.

The germline V and J ends were trimmed by 5 bases and 5 bases, with 10 bases remaining between them. From germline, CDR1 is MNHEY and CDR2 SVGAGI. This CDR3 is 13 amino acids long. In the authors' methods: The authors estimated nucleated cell counts from reference gene primer amplification. Clones were read by immunoSEQ multiplex PCR, and TCRdb kept only the in-frame ones, dropping some. The V and J calls and the clone size are those of that table, but D and trimming were determined from the DNA. Among about 54,000 clones listed, approximately 89% were seen once. This receptor was obtained from a human donor in a cohort sampled during active COVID-19. Sequenced input: peripheral blood. V gene TRBV6-5 combines with J gene TRBJ1-5; a possible D gene is TRBD1 (5 bases). CDR3 residues: CASSRGGDQPQHF. The CDR3 DNA reads as TGTGCCAGCAGTCGGGGGGGTGATCAGCCCCAGCATTTT.